Given below is one TCR beta chain in context. Its antigen is unknown. After extraction with the RNeasy kit, roughly 0.5 to 1 ug of the RNA was reverse transcribed using random hexamers. Across 54 Vbeta and 13 Jbeta, immunoSEQ multiplex PCR amplified TCR beta CDR3. TCRdb analysed the immunoSEQ multiplex PCR reads with MiXCR anew, one entry per CDR3 protein. The data contain about 130,000 distinct CDR3 sequences, about 94% of them seen just once; the ten biggest clones take up approximately 0.22%. The record originates from a study of CD8 T cells in Susac syndrome. In the study overall: When blood was drawn, patients with Susac syndrome were on intravenous immunoglobulin alone, on corticosteroids, or therapy-naive. Study observations and caveats: The total CD8+ repertoires yielded more than 15 Susac-specific public clones and the CD8+ TEMRA repertoires yielded about five.

V lost 5 bases, J lost 0 bases, and 12 bases stayed unmatched. The CDR3 loop spans 18 amino acids. CDR1 and CDR2 from the germline V gene are KGHSH and LQKENI. High-throughput TCR beta sequencing covered peripheral CD8+ and CD4+ T cells. The source is a human donor with Susac syndrome. What was sequenced was CD8+ T cells from PBMCs. The chain recombines TRBV18 with TRBJ2-3; the match to TRBD2 covers 9 bases. CDR3 region: CASSVTLTSGASTDTQYF. In DNA, the CDR3 is TGTGCCAGCTCAGTCACCCTGACTAGCGGAGCTAGCACAGATACGCAGTATTTT.